This section outlines one TCR beta chain sequence together with its context. The data are from a study of blood T cell repertoires in COVID-19. For the study at large: T cells, B-cell-depleted T cells, or PBMCs supplied cDNA or gDNA.

The CDR3 totals 15 residues. Trimming at V came to 0 bases and at J to 10 bases, leaving 6 bases not matched to a gene. CDR1 LNHDA and CDR2 SQIVND come from the germline V gene (reference sequence). In the source study's methods: Amplification with reference gene primers provided the estimates of nucleated cell counts. Method: immunoSEQ multiplex PCR; TCRdb's copy keeps in-frame clones and lacks some. V and J calls and clone size are those listed in that table; D and trimming were worked out from the DNA. This table holds more than 120,000 clones, roughly 89% found once. Sample: peripheral blood. This receptor was taken from a woman in her fifties or sixties with active or convalescent COVID-19. The rearrangement uses TRBV19 and TRBJ2-1; TRBD2 matches at 10 bases. CDR3 in amino acids: CASSIDIAGGGEQFF. The CDR3 region has the DNA TGTGCCAGTAGTATAGATATAGCGGGAGGCGGCGAGCAGTTCTTC.